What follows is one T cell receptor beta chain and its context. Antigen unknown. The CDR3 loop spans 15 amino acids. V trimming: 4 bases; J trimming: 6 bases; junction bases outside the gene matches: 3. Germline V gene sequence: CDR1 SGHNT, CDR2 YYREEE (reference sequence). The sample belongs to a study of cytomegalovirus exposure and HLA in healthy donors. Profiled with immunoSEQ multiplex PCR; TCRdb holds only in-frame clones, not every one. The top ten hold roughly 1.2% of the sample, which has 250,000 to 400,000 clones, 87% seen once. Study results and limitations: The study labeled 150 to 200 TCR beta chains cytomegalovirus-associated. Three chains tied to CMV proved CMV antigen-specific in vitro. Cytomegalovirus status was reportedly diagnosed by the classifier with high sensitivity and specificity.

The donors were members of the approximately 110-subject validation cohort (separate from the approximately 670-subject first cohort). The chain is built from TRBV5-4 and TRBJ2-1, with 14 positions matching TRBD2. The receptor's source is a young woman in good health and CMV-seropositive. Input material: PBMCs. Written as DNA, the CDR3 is TGTGCCAGCAGCAAGGGACTAGCGGGGGCCAATGAGCAGTTCTTC. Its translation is CASSKGLAGANEQFF.